The present T cell receptor (beta chain) was sequenced within a study of shared clonotypes between healthy human individuals. Study context: In total, the donors were two women and a few men aged 18 to 49. Findings of the study overall: Sampling was confined to blood; repertoires within tissues likely differ.

TCRdb keeps only in-frame clones here, not all; method: immunoSEQ multiplex PCR. The table lists some 2.1 million clones, approximately 95% of them singletons. Naive CD4+ cells were CD45RA-selected; the remaining cells were memory. The CDR3 consists of 15 residues. J lost 8 bases, V lost 6 bases, and 4 bases had no gene match. Germline values: CDR1 WNHNN, CDR2 SYGVQD (reference sequence). As to this clone: Its antigen remains unknown.

The material sequenced was naive CD4+ T cells sorted from blood. Subset specified: CD45RA+ positively selected. The gene calls are TRBV10-1 and TRBJ2-1; 16 positions match TRBD2. The TCR comes from a man in his late teens or twenties in good health. The CDR3 DNA sequence: TGCGCCAGCAGAGACGGGACTAGCGGGGGGGATGAGCAGTTCTTC. It specifies CASRDGTSGGDEQFF.